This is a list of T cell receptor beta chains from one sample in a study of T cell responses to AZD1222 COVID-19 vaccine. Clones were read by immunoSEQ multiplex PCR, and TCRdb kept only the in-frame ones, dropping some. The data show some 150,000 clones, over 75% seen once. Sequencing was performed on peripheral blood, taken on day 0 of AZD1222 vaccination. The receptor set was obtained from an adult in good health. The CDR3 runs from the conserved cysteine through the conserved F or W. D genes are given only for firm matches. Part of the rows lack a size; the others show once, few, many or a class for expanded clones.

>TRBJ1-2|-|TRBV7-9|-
TGTGCCAGCAGCTTGTATGTCGGGGACCATGGCTACACCTTC
CASSLYVGDHGYTF
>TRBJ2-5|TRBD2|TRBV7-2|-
TGTGCCAGCCGGCGGGAGGGCCGGGAGACCCAGTACTTC
CASRREGRETQYF
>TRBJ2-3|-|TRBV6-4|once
TGTGCCAGCAGTCGGGGAAGCACAGATACGCAGTATTTT
CASSRGSTDTQYF
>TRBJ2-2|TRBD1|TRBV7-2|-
TGTGCCAGCAGCCAAGACAGGGGAGGCGGGGAGCTGTTTTTT
CASSQDRGGGELFF
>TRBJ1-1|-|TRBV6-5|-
TGTGCCAGCAGGGAGGGGTCAGGGACTGAAGCTTTCTTT
CASREGSGTEAFF
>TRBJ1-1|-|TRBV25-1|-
TGTGCCAGCAGTGAATATGCCCAGGGCACTGAAGCTTTCTTT
CASSEYAQGTEAFF
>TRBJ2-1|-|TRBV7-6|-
TGTGCCAGCAGCTTAGTTCTAGGGCCAGAGAATGAGCAGTTCTTC
CASSLVLGPENEQFF
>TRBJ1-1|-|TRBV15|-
TGTGCCACCAGCAGCCGAACTGAAGCTTTCTTT
CATSSRTEAFF
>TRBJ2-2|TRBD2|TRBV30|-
TGTGCCTGGCGAAGGACTAGCTTGGCCGGGGAGCTGTTTTTT
CAWRRTSLAGELFF
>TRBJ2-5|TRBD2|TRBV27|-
TGTGCCAGCAGTCCCCTAGCGGGAGGTCCGGCAGAGACCCAGTACTTC
CASSPLAGGPAETQYF
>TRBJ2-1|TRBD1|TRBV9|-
TGTGCCAGCAGCCCCCGCCAGGGGGAGTACAATGAGCAGTTCTTC
CASSPRQGEYNEQFF
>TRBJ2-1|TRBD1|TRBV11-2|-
TGTGCCAGCAGCCCTACAGGGGGCTATGAGCAGTTCTTC
CASSPTGGYEQFF
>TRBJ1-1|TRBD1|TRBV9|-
TGTGCCAGCAGCGCCGGGACAGGGGGCATTGAAGCTTTCTTT
CASSAGTGGIEAFF
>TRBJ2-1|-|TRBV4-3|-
TGCGCCAGCAGCCAAGATTGGGCAACAGGGTTCAATGAGCAGTTCTTC
CASSQDWATGFNEQFF
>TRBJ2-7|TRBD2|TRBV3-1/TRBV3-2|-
TGTGCCAGCGCTAGCGGGGGCCCCCACGAGCAGTACTTC
CASASGGPHEQYF
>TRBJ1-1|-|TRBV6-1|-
TGTGCCAGCAGTGAGGGGGAGGGATACGATCTCACTGAAGCTTTCTTT
CASSEGEGYDLTEAFF
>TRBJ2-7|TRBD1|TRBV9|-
TGTGCCAGCAGCGTAGATAACAGGGGAGAGCAGTACTTC
CASSVDNRGEQYF
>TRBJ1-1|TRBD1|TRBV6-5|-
TGTGCCAGCAGTTGGGACAGGGACCTAAAAGGCACTGAAGCTTTCTTT
CASSWDRDLKGTEAFF
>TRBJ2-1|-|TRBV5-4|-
TGTGCCAGCAGCCCTGGAGGAACCCGCAATGAGCAGTTCTTC
CASSPGGTRNEQFF
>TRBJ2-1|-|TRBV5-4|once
TGTGCCAGCAGCCCTGATAGCGGAAAACGATTCAATGAGCAGTTCTTC
CASSPDSGKRFNEQFF
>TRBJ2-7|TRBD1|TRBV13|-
TGTGCCAGCAGCCTCGGGACAGATCCCTACGAGCAGTACTTC
CASSLGTDPYEQYF
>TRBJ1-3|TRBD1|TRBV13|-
TGTGCCAGCAGCGCCTATCGAGACAGGGAGGGAAACACCATATATTTT
CASSAYRDREGNTIYF
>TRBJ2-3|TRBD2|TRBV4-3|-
TGCGCCAGCAGCCAAGTCGGGGCTAGCGGGAGGCTGGGGGCGGGAGATACGCAGTATTTT
CASSQVGASGRLGAGDTQYF
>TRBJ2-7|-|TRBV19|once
TGTGCCAGTCGTTATAGAGGAGGGAACTCCTACGAGCAGTACTTC
CASRYRGGNSYEQYF
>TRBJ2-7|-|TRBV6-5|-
TGTGCCAGCACCGGCCGGCAGGGTATCTCCTACGAGCAGTACTTC
CASTGRQGISYEQYF
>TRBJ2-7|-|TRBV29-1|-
TGCAGCGTGATACTACCCGGACAGCTCTACGAGCAGTACTTC
CSVILPGQLYEQYF
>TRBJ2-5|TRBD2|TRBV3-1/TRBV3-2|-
TGTGCCAGCAGCCGCGGGGGGCCGCCAGAGACCCAGTACTTC
CASSRGGPPETQYF
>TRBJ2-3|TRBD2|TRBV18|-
TGTGCCAGCTCACCAAAAGGACCAGCGGGAGGAAGGGATACGCAGTATTTT
CASSPKGPAGGRDTQYF
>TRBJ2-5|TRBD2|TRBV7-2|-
TGTGCCAGCAGCTTACAAGCGGGAGGGCTCCAAGAGACCCAGTACTTC
CASSLQAGGLQETQYF
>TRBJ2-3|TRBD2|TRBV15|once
TGTGCCACCAGCAGAGACAGGGACTACACAGATACGCAGTATTTT
CATSRDRDYTDTQYF
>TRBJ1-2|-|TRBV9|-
TGTGCCAGCACTGCCGGTGACAGGATTGTCTATGGCTACACCTTC
CASTAGDRIVYGYTF
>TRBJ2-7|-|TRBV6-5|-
TGTGCCAGCAGTTACCGAGGGTCTTTTGAGCAGTACTTC
CASSYRGSFEQYF
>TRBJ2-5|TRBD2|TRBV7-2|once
TGTGCCAGCAGCGACCGGCGGGAGTCAGGAGAGACCCAGTACTTC
CASSDRRESGETQYF
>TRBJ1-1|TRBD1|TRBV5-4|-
TGTGCCAGCAGCTTGGGTCGTCAGGGGGCGCCCACTGAAGCTTTCTTT
CASSLGRQGAPTEAFF
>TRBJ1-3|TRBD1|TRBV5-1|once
TGCGCCAGCAGCTTAAGACAGGGCTCTGGAAACACCATATATTTT
CASSLRQGSGNTIYF
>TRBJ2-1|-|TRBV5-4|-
TGTGCCAGCAAGTCGGTAATCAATGAGCAGTTCTTC
CASKSVINEQFF
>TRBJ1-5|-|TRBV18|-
TGTGCCAGCTCCCAGAACGCGGTCCGCAATCAGCCCCAGCATTTT
CASSQNAVRNQPQHF
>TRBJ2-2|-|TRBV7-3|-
TGTGCCAGCAGCTTGGACAGAATGAACACCGGGGAGCTGTTTTTT
CASSLDRMNTGELFF
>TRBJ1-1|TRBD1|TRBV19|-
TGTGCCAGTAGTCCATGGACAGGGCCCGGCACTGAAGCTTTCTTT
CASSPWTGPGTEAFF
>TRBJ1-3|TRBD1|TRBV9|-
TGTGCCAGCAGCTTCGGGACAGTCGGAAACACCATATATTTT
CASSFGTVGNTIYF
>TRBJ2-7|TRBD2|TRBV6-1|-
TGTGCCAGCAGTGAAACGGGGGCACGGGCGTCTAGCGGGGGGGTCTACGAGCAGTACTTC
CASSETGARASSGGVYEQYF
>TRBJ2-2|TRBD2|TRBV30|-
TGTGCAGTGGCTAGCGGGGTGAACACCGGGGAGCTGTTTTTT
CAVASGVNTGELFF
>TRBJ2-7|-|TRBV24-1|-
TGTGCCACCAGTGATTTTCCTTGGGGTGAGCAGTACTTC
CATSDFPWGEQYF
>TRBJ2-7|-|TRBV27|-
TGTGCCAGCAGTGCCGGACTAAACTACGAGCAGTACTTC
CASSAGLNYEQYF
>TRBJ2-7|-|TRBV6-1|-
TGTGCCAGCAGTTATGGGTTAAGCTCCTACGAGCAGTACTTC
CASSYGLSSYEQYF
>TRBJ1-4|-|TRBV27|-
TGTGCCAGCGGCCGGGATAGGGGTGAAAAACTGTTTTTT
CASGRDRGEKLFF
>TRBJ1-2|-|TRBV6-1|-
TGTGCCAGCAGTGAGTCGGCAGCCTATGGCTACACCTTC
CASSESAAYGYTF
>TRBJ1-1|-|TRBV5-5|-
TGTGCCAGCAGCTTGGAAGGGTCTACTGAAGCTTTCTTT
CASSLEGSTEAFF
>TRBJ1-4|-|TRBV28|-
TGTGCCAGCAGTACTGCGGGGCAGGATAATGAAAAACTGTTTTTT
CASSTAGQDNEKLFF
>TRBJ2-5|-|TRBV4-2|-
TGTGCCAGCAGCCAACTAGTGGATCCCCGACGGGAGACCCAGTACTTC
CASSQLVDPRRETQYF
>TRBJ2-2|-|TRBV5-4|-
TGTGCCAGCAGCTTGGTTCAGAACACCGGGGAGCTGTTTTTT
CASSLVQNTGELFF
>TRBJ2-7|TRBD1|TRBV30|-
TGTGCCTGCACGACAGGGCTTTACGAGCAGTACTTC
CACTTGLYEQYF
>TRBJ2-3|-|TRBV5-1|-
TGCGCCAGCAGCTTGGTGCTAGATGTAGATACGCAGTATTTT
CASSLVLDVDTQYF
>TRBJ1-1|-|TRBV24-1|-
TGTGCCACCAGTCATACTCGGAACACTGAAGCTTTCTTT
CATSHTRNTEAFF
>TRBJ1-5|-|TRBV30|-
TGTGCCTGCAGGGGAGGGGGAGACCAGCCCCAGCATTTT
CACRGGGDQPQHF
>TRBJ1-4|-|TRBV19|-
TGTGCCAGTAGTACCCCCGCAACTAATGAAAAACTGTTTTTT
CASSTPATNEKLFF
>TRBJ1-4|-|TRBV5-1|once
TGCGCCAGCAGCCCCTCCCCGGGGGCAGGCGAAAAACTGTTTTTT
CASSPSPGAGEKLFF
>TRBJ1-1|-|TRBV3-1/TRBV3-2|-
TGTGCCAGCAGCGTAGTGCTAATGGGGACAGAAGCTTTCTTT
CASSVVLMGTEAFF
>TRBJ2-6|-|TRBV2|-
TGTGCCAGCAGAGGTTCGGTGGGACCTGGGGCCAACGTCCTGACTTTC
CASRGSVGPGANVLTF